The clone carrying this T cell receptor (beta chain) occurred many times. Antigen unknown. Under 3 months was the duration of disease in ophthalmopathy patients, who also had a Clinical Activity Score of at least 3 and a NOSPECS grade of at least 4. The V gene's germline CDR1 is MDHEN and CDR2 SYDVKM. Deletions cut 6 bases from V and 5 bases from J, with 10 bases between. This CDR3 is 12 amino acids long. Amplified TCR beta CDR3 regions derived from RNA transcripts. First-round RT-PCR with HTBI primers amplified the TCR CDR3 region. TCRdb re-derived calls from the multiplex PCR reads in MiXCR, one entry per CDR3 protein. The data hold 490,000 or so distinct CDR3 sequences, with 22% observed a single time. The data were obtained in a study of T cells in Graves' hyperthyroidism and ophthalmopathy. General study findings and limits: Ophthalmopathy could be told apart from stable hyperthyroidism with a 13 V-J model.

The TCR comes from a woman aged 70 to 79 with Graves' ophthalmopathy. The sample taken for sequencing was blood. The J gene is TRBJ1-1, the V gene TRBV28; D is unresolved. The CDR3 DNA is TGTGCCAGCAGCCCTTCGCGGACTGAAGCTTTCTTT. Translating gives CASSPSRTEAFF.